Shown below are 6 T cell receptor beta chains from a single sample sequenced in a study of shared clonotypes between healthy human individuals. Repertoires were generated with immunoSEQ multiplex PCR, while TCRdb's copy carries only in-frame clones and drops some. Found here are 2 million to 2.5 million clones, 92% of them singletons; the top ten hold around 0.35%. The specimen was naive CD4+ T cells from PBMCs. Indicated subset: CD45RA+ positively selected. The source is a man between 18 and 29 years old in good health. Some clones in this sample may be carry-over from other donors' samples.

The J gene is TRBJ1-1, the V gene TRBV5-1; D uncertain. V lost 4 bases, J lost 4 bases, and 11 bases lay in between. This CDR3 spans 13 amino acids. The germline gives CDR1 SGHRS, CDR2 YFSETQ. CDR3: CASSPAGGTEAFF. Written as DNA, the CDR3 is TGCGCCAGCAGCCCCGCGGGTGGCACTGAAGCTTTCTTT. The full variable domain, with the rest looked up from reference TRBV5-1 and TRBJ1-1, is KAGVTQTPRYLIKTRGQQVTLSCSPISGHRSVSWYQQTPGQGLQFLFEYFSETQRNKGNFPGRFSGRQFSNSRSEMNVSTLELGDSALYLCASSPAGGTEAFFGQGTRLTVV.

This chain joins TRBV19 and TRBJ2-7; D is unclear. CDR1 and CDR2 from the germline V gene are LNHDA and SQIVND (reference sequence). This CDR3 region has 15 residues. Trimming pared 5 bases from V and 2 bases from J, leaving 16 bases between. The CDR3 DNA follows: TGTGCCAGTAGTTTCGGGTCTTCACGGACCTACGAGCAGTACTTC. This codes for CASSFGSSRTYEQYF.

The chain uses TRBV18 and TRBJ2-7, with 10 bases matching TRBD2. CDR3 size: 14 residues. The V and J ends lost 6 bases and 5 bases, in that order; junction bases with no gene match: 7. Germline CDR1 is KGHSH and CDR2 is LQKENI. The DNA for the CDR3 is TGTGCCAGCTCTAAGGCTAGCGGGAGCCACGAGCAGTACTTC. It is translated as CASSKASGSHEQYF.

The chain has TRBV30 and TRBJ1-2; unclear D gene. Germline CDR1 GTSNPN, CDR2 SVGIG (reference sequence). The CDR3 totals 11 residues. V was clipped by 2 bases and J by 10 bases, with 11 bases between them. The CDR3 is CAWSSSETYTF. Here the CDR3 DNA reads TGTGCCTGGAGTAGCAGCGAGACCTACACCTTC.

In regard to this clone: This sample also contains other DNA sequences that code for the same CDR3. As DNA, the CDR3 is TGTGCCAGCACCCTGGGAGGTTCTGGGGCCAACGTCCTGACTTTC. The encoded protein is CASTLGGSGANVLTF. The V and J genes are TRBV6-6 and TRBJ2-6, with D perhaps matching TRBD2 (6 bases). Per germline, CDR1 MNHNY and CDR2 SVGAGI (reference sequence). CDR3 length equals 15 residues. Trimming removed 7 bases at V and 1 base at J, with 11 bases between.

With respect to this clone: Other DNA sequences from this sample encode an identical CDR3 as well. This rearrangement joins TRBV7-2 to TRBJ2-5; D is undetermined. V lost 2 bases and J 3 bases, leaving 7 bases between the germline ends. Germline CDR1 SGHTA, CDR2 FQGNSA. This CDR3 comprises 13 residues. The CDR3 DNA reads TGTGCCAGCAGCTTAATCCGGGAAGAGACCCAGTACTTC. Protein: CASSLIREETQYF. The whole variable domain, filled in from reference TRBV7-2 and TRBJ2-5, reads GAGVSQSPSNKVTEKGKDVELRCDPISGHTALYWYRQSLGQGLEFLIYFQGNSAPDKSGLPSDRFSAERTGGSVSTLTIQRTQQEDSAVYLCASSLIREETQYFGPGTRLLVL.